One and the same sample provided the 21 T cell receptor beta chains below, sequenced in a study of blood T cell repertoires in COVID-19. Profiled with immunoSEQ multiplex PCR; TCRdb holds only in-frame clones, not every one. The sample has roughly 230,000 clones, approximately 83% seen once. Sequencing was done on a sample of peripheral blood. These receptors originate from a man aged 40-49 years with acute or convalescent COVID-19.

This chain joins TRBV3-1 (or the pseudogene TRBV3-2) and TRBJ2-1, with D uncertain. Germline V gene sequence: CDR1 LGHDT, CDR2 YNNKEL (reference sequence). Trimming pared 4 bases from V and 0 bases from J, leaving 10 bases between. The CDR3 spans 15 residues. The CDR3 DNA follows: TGTGCCAGCAGCCGGTGGTCAGGCTCCTACAATGAGCAGTTCTTC. Protein product: CASSRWSGSYNEQFF.

This rearrangement joins TRBV6-5 to TRBJ1-5; the D gene is possibly TRBD1 (6 bases). Germline values: CDR1 MNHEY, CDR2 SVGAGI. This CDR3 is built from 14 residues. V dropped 7 bases and J dropped 0 bases, with 10 bases sitting between them. The CDR3 bases are TGTGCCAGCAACCGAGGGGGTAGCAATCAGCCCCAGCATTTT. This translates into CASNRGGSNQPQHF.

Only one count was recorded for this clone. CDR3 loop: CASSLGLAGSNEQFF. CDR3 DNA: TGTGCCAGCAGCTTAGGACTAGCGGGATCCAATGAGCAGTTCTTC. This rearrangement joins TRBV7-3 to TRBJ2-1; 12 positions agree with TRBD2. Germline CDR1 is SGHTA and CDR2 is FQGTGA. This CDR3 spans 15 amino acids. Losses at the gene ends were 2 bases for V and 6 bases for J; bases not matched to a gene: 2.

The chain uses TRBV6-5 and TRBJ1-1; 7 bases agree with TRBD1. This CDR3 has 13 amino acids. Trimming cost V 6 bases and J 3 bases; bases outside gene matches: 4. Looked up from germline, CDR1 is MNHEY and CDR2 is SVGAGI. CDR3 protein: CASSLDRDTEAFF. CDR3 nucleotide sequence: TGTGCCAGCAGCCTTGACAGGGACACTGAAGCTTTCTTT.

This clone was found a few times. The chain joins TRBV15 to TRBJ1-2; 10 nucleotides line up with TRBD1. Germline CDR1 and CDR2: LNHNV and YYDKDF (reference sequence). Trimming cost V 0 bases and J 8 bases; bases outside gene matches: 6. This CDR3 is 15 amino acids long. CDR3: CATSRDYDRGRGYTF. The CDR3 DNA reads as TGTGCCACCAGCAGAGATTATGACAGGGGGCGCGGCTACACCTTC. Complete variable domain (other parts from reference TRBV15 and TRBJ1-2): DAMVIQNPRYQVTQFGKPVTLSCSQTLNHNVMYWYQQKSSQAPKLLFHYYDKDFNNEADTPDNFQSRRPNTSFCFLDIRSPGLGDTAMYLCATSRDYDRGRGYTFGSGTRLTVV.

This sequence joins TRBV29-1 and TRBJ1-2; 8 bases line up with TRBD1. CDR1 is SQVTM and CDR2 is ANQGSEA in the germline V gene. Unmatched junction bases numbered 14, after V lost 6 bases and J lost 8 bases. There are 14 residues in the CDR3. The CDR3 loop is CSVQWAGGASGYTF. CDR3 in DNA: TGCAGCGTCCAGTGGGCAGGGGGCGCGTCGGGCTACACCTTC.

The gene calls are TRBV27 and TRBJ2-7; maybe TRBD1 (5 bases). CDR3 size: 13 residues. The germline CDR1 and CDR2 sequences are MNHEY and SMNVEV (reference sequence). The ends were cut back, 6 bases at V and 2 bases at J, with 11 bases in the middle. This CDR3 is CASSKGPTYEQYF. The CDR3 bases are TGTGCCAGCAGCAAGGGGCCGACCTACGAGCAGTACTTC.

The genes are TRBV5-5 and TRBJ2-1; D is unresolved. The CDR3 sequence is 15 residues long. V gave up 1 base and J gave up 1 base, with 9 bases separating them. CDR1 is SGHKS, CDR2 YYEKEE, per germline (reference sequence). DNA for the CDR3: TGTGCCAGCAGCTTGACACCACAATCCTACAATGAGCAGTTCTTC. Amino acids: CASSLTPQSYNEQFF. The variable domain in full, with the rest retrieved from reference TRBV5-5 and TRBJ2-1, is DAGVTQSPTHLIKTRGQQVTLRCSPISGHKSVSWYQQVLGQGPQFIFQYYEKEERGRGNFPDRFSARQFPNYSSELNVNALLLGDSALYLCASSLTPQSYNEQFFGPGTRLTVL.

This clone was seen just once. The CDR3 here is CASSETTVQEPQHF. The CDR3 DNA is TGTGCCAGCAGTGAAACAACAGTCCAGGAGCCCCAGCATTTT. The chain uses TRBV6-1 and TRBJ1-5; D unclear. V lost 2 bases and J lost 8, with 13 bases in between. Germline values: CDR1 MNHNS, CDR2 SASEGT. This CDR3 is built from 14 residues.

This clone turned up a few times. This chain links TRBV5-6 with TRBJ1-2; D is unclear. The length of the CDR3 is 15 residues. V shed 4 bases and J shed 2 bases, with 15 bases lying between them. The germline CDR1 and CDR2 sequences are SGHDT and YYEEEE. The CDR3 region has the DNA TGTGCCAGCAGCCTCGCCGGGAAGGGAAACTATGGCTACACCTTC. Translated: CASSLAGKGNYGYTF.

The rearrangement uses TRBV9 and TRBJ1-2, with D uncertain. The V end lost 2 bases, the J end lost 5 bases, and 10 bases lay between the germline ends. Germline assignment: CDR1 SGDLS and CDR2 YYNGEE. There are 13 residues in the CDR3. The CDR3 DNA reads TGTGCCAGCAGCGTCCGTAACCTATATGGCTACACCTTC. Translated: CASSVRNLYGYTF.

The V call is TRBV5-4, the J call TRBJ2-1, with TRBD2 matching 11 bases. Trimming removed 4 bases from V and 2 bases from J; junction bases left unmatched: 11. Germline assignment: CDR1 SGHNT and CDR2 YYREEE (reference sequence). The CDR3 is made up of 18 amino acids. The CDR3 sequence is CASSERGLAGMTYNEQFF. DNA of the CDR3: TGTGCCAGCAGCGAACGAGGACTAGCGGGTATGACCTACAATGAGCAGTTCTTC. Full variable domain (missing parts from reference TRBV5-4 and TRBJ2-1): ETGVTQSPTHLIKTRGQQVTLRCSSQSGHNTVSWYQQALGQGPQFIFQYYREEENGRGNFPPRFSGLQFPNYSSELNVNALELDDSALYLCASSERGLAGMTYNEQFFGPGTRLTVL.

V and J are TRBV9 and TRBJ2-1, with 9 nucleotides matching TRBD1. This CDR3 is 17 amino acids long. With V trimmed by 4 bases and J by 8 bases, 16 bases remained unmatched. CDR1 SGDLS and CDR2 YYNGEE come from the germline V gene. The CDR3 is CASSSRGPGQGSHEQFF. The CDR3 region has the DNA TGTGCCAGCAGCTCCCGGGGGCCGGGACAGGGATCTCATGAGCAGTTCTTC.

This chain links TRBV5-6 with TRBJ1-2; D gene uncertain. V shed 4 bases and J shed 5 bases, with 15 bases lying between them. The CDR3 consists of 14 residues. Germline lookup yields CDR1 SGHDT and CDR2 YYEEEE. The CDR3 DNA follows: TGTGCCAGCAGCCCCGGGAGCTGGGGTTATGGCTACACCTTC. Translating gives CASSPGSWGYGYTF.

The V call is TRBV19, the J call TRBJ1-4; 9 positions agree with TRBD1. The CDR3 extends over 16 amino acids. V trimming: 6 bases; J trimming: 4 bases; junction bases outside the gene matches: 9. The germline CDR1 and CDR2 sequences are LNHDA and SQIVND (reference sequence). DNA of the CDR3: TGTGCCAGTAGGCCGGACAGGGGCTGGGGTAATGAAAAACTGTTTTTT. It yields the protein CASRPDRGWGNEKLFF.

This clone appeared a few times. The genes are TRBV4-1 and TRBJ1-2, with TRBD1 matching 8 bases. Germline lookup yields CDR1 MGHRA and CDR2 YSYEKL. The V segment lost 1 base and the J segment 8 bases; nucleotides outside the gene matches: 9. There are 15 residues in the CDR3. The CDR3 loop is CASSQGSQQGDGYTF. CDR3 in DNA: TGCGCCAGCAGCCAAGGAAGTCAACAGGGGGACGGCTACACCTTC.

This clone appeared a few times. This chain connects TRBV20-1 to TRBJ1-1; TRBD1 matches at 7 bases. Per germline, CDR1 DFQATT and CDR2 SNEGSKA (reference sequence). With 6 bases clipped from V and 9 bases from J, the junction kept 7 bases outside the gene matches. The CDR3 covers 11 residues. The CDR3 coding sequence is TGCAGTGCGGAAGACAGGGCAAAAGCTTTCTTT. This translates into CSAEDRAKAFF.

This chain links TRBV7-2 with TRBJ2-1; TRBD2 matches at 12 bases. Germline loops: CDR1 SGHTA, CDR2 FQGNSA. The J segment lost 7 bases and the V segment lost 1 base, leaving 8 bases of the junction unmatched. This CDR3 comprises 17 residues. CDR3 DNA sequence: TGTGCCAGCAGCTTAGTTTCGGGACTAGCGGGTGGTAATGAGCAGTTCTTC. This gives the protein CASSLVSGLAGGNEQFF.

This clone has a single count. J is TRBJ1-2 and V is TRBV18; 7 bases line up with TRBD1. Looked up from germline, CDR1 is KGHSH and CDR2 is LQKENI. The CDR3 has 14 amino acids. Unmatched junction bases numbered 8, after V lost 5 bases and J lost 5 bases. The CDR3, as DNA: TGTGCCAGCTCATCCCGGACAGGATCTTATGGCTACACCTTC. Its protein is CASSSRTGSYGYTF.

This chain links TRBV12-2 with TRBJ1-2; the table's D gene call, TRBD1, was not cross checked with the DNA. TRBV12-2 is tagged as a pseudogene. This CDR3 spans 16 amino acids. The DNA of the CDR3 is TGTGCAAGTCGCAACCTCAACAGGGGGCCCATGGATGGCTACACCTTC. Protein: CASRNLNRGPMDGYTF.

This chain connects TRBV12-3 or TRBV12-4 to TRBJ1-5; tentatively, D is TRBD1 (5 bases). CDR3 length: 13 amino acids. V lost 3 bases and J lost 5, with 8 bases in between. The CDR3 DNA is TGTGCCAGCAGTTTCAGGGTTGATCAGCCCCAGCATTTT. Its translation is CASSFRVDQPQHF.